In this sample, the clone carrying this TCR beta chain turned up a few times. What it binds is not known. Synthesis of cDNA was accomplished via 5'RACE employing 10-nucleotide random UMIs. TCRdb fed the 5' RACE reads into MiXCR, producing one record per CDR3 protein. The sample contains tens of thousands of distinct CDR3 sequences, roughly 14% of which appear only once. Germline CDR1 SGHVS, CDR2 FNYEAQ. This CDR3 comprises 15 residues. The ends were cut back, 1 base at V and 1 base at J, with 10 bases in the middle. The data are from a study of neurological immune-mediated disorders. Overall study findings and caveats: The absence of shared CDR3 amino acid sequences among expanded clones across subjects suggests private repertoires in all groups.

The time point here: longitudinal time-point 3. Unsorted libraries were prepared from 2 million PBMCs that had been stored at -80 C. This TCR was sampled from a man aged 25 to 40 in good health. The sequenced sample consisted of PBMCs. The rearrangement joins TRBV7-6 to TRBJ2-5; either TRBD1 or TRBD2 may supply D (5 bases each). For the CDR3, the DNA is TGTGCCAGCAGCTTAGTTGCAGGGACCCAAGAGACCCAGTACTTC. Translated: CASSLVAGTQETQYF.